This T cell receptor beta chain appears in the sequencing data of a study of immune evolution from preneoplasia to lung adenocarcinoma. Study-level background: HLA loss of heterozygosity: around 6.5% AIS, approximately 15% MIA, about 32% ADC, none AAH.

TCRdb's table, derived via immunoSEQ multiplex PCR, lists solely in-frame clones and lacks some. The sample lists 9,000 to 13,000 clones; approximately 90% were seen once. Trimming shortened V by 1 base and J by 1 base, and 2 bases separated the two germline ends. This CDR3 is built from 13 residues. Germline V gene lookup returns CDR1 MDHEN and CDR2 SYDVKM. Patient tissue came from resections in Japan or China, 2014–2017. Macro-dissection enriched premalignant or tumor cells before nucleic acid extraction. This clone was observed a handful of times. This chain links TRBV28 with TRBJ1-5, with no clear D. Sequencing was done on a sample of FFPE invasive lung adenocarcinoma tissue. The clonotype was recovered from a person between 65 and 79 years old with invasive lung adenocarcinoma. This CDR3 is CASSLLSNQPQHF. The DNA of the CDR3 is TGTGCCAGCAGTTTATTAAGCAATCAGCCCCAGCATTTT.